These 3 T cell receptor beta chains were sequenced from one sample in a study of blood T cell repertoires in COVID-19. Profiled with immunoSEQ multiplex PCR; TCRdb holds only in-frame clones, not every one. The profile shows 130,000 to 150,000 clones, roughly 80% of them singletons. Sequencing was performed on PBMCs or T cells enriched from blood (not recorded which). The source is a man aged 50-60 years who had recovered from COVID-19.

The chain combines TRBV11-2 with TRBJ2-6; TRBD1 matches 8 bases. The CDR3 spans 16 residues. Trimming cost V 3 bases and J 1 base; bases outside gene matches: 2. The germline gives CDR1 SGHAT, CDR2 FQNNGV. CDR3 in amino acids: CASSFQGASGANVLTF. The DNA of the CDR3 is TGTGCCAGCAGCTTTCAGGGGGCGTCTGGGGCCAACGTCCTGACTTTC.

This chain connects TRBV27 to TRBJ1-2; D remains unclear. The CDR3 runs to 14 residues. Trimming removed 3 bases from V and 4 bases from J, with 12 bases in between. In germline, CDR1 is MNHEY, CDR2 SMNVEV (reference sequence). CDR3 sequence reads: CASSFMGAGYGYTF. CDR3 bases: TGTGCCAGCAGTTTTATGGGAGCGGGCTATGGCTACACCTTC.

The chain is built from TRBV15 and TRBJ1-1, with 8 positions matching TRBD1. Trimming took 0 bases from V and 4 from J; bases not matched to a gene: 7. This CDR3 spans 16 amino acids. CDR1 and CDR2 (germline): LNHNV, YYDKDF (reference sequence). This CDR3 reads CATSRDLAGGGTEAFF. The CDR3 nucleotides are TGTGCCACCAGCAGAGATCTGGCAGGGGGCGGCACTGAAGCTTTCTTT.